This T cell receptor beta chain emerged from a study of read filtering for tumor transcriptome and immune sequencing. The overall study: The cohort had around 18 men and under 15 women aged about 47 to 80, mean about 70 years.

Germline CDR1 and CDR2: SNHLY and FYNNEI. V was shortened by 1 base and J by 5 bases, with 8 bases between the two germline ends. The CDR3 covers 13 residues. Worth noting for this clonotype: The antigen is unknown. The conserved phenylalanine or tryptophan is not found at the CDR3 terminus, so this likely reflects a read error.

The library was built from roughly 400 ng RNA with molecular barcoded adaptors for alpha/delta and beta/gamma chains. MiXCR was run by TCRdb on the reads, yielding one entry per CDR3 protein. The sample has around 30,000 distinct CDR3 sequences, approximately 17% seen once. Overall study findings and caveats: Without single-read clonotypes, shared clonotype proportions correlated more between IR-seq and RNA-seq.

The TCR comes from a donor at least 40 years old with multiple myeloma. Sequencing used a population of CD138-negative cells sorted from bone marrow. The chain carries TRBV2 and TRBJ2-5; D is undetermined. DNA of the CDR3: TGTGCCAGCAGTGAAGACGATTCGGAGACCCAGTACTCC. Its translation is CASSEDDSETQYS.